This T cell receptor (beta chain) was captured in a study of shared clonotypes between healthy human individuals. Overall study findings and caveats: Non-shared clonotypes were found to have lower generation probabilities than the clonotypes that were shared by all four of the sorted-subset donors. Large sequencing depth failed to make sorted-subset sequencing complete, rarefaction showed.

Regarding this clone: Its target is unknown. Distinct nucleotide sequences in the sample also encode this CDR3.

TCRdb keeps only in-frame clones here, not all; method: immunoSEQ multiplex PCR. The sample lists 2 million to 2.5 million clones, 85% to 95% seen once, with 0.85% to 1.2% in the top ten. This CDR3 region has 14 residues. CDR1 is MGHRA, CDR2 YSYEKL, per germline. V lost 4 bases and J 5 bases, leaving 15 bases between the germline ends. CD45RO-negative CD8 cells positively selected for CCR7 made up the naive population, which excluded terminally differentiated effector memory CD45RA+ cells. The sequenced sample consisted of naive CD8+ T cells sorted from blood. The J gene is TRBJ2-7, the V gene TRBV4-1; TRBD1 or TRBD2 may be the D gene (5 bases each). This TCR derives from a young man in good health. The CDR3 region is CASSLQAQGDEQYF. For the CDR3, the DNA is TGCGCCAGCAGCCTTCAAGCCCAGGGAGACGAGCAGTACTTC.